Listed below are T cell receptor beta chains from one sample, sequenced in a study of blood T cells in healthy people across ages. A single record per CDR3 protein comes from TCRdb applying MiXCR to the 5' RACE reads. The sample yields around 970,000 distinct CDR3 sequences, approximately 50% seen once. Sequencing was carried out using blood. Receptor source: a woman aged 55 to 70 in good health. Each CDR3 is given with its conserved first and last residue. A D gene is named only where the DNA matches it firmly. Size is omitted from some rows. Given values are once, few, many or a class for expanded clones.

DNA: TGCAGTGCGGGCCCGACTAGCGGGGCCTACAATGAGCAGTTCTTC
CDR3: CSAGPTSGAYNEQFF
D: TRBD2
J: TRBJ2-1
V: TRBV20-1
size: -

DNA: TGTGCCTTCCCTAACCGGGACAGCGGTGGCTACACCTTC
CDR3: CAFPNRDSGGYTF
D: TRBD1
J: TRBJ1-2
V: TRBV30
size: -

DNA: TGTGCCAGCAGCGTATCCCCCGCCGGTGAAGCTTTCTTT
CDR3: CASSVSPAGEAFF
D: -
J: TRBJ1-1
V: TRBV9
size: -

DNA: TGCGCCAGCAGCTGGGACAGGGTCTCTAACTATGGCTACACCTTC
CDR3: CASSWDRVSNYGYTF
D: TRBD1
J: TRBJ1-2
V: TRBV5-1
size: -

DNA: TGTGCCAGCAGCGTAAGGAGACAGGGAGGGACTAGCGGGAGAGAGGTAACAGATACGCAGTATTTT
CDR3: CASSVRRQGGTSGREVTDTQYF
D: TRBD2
J: TRBJ2-3
V: TRBV9
size: -

DNA: TGTGCCATCAGTGATTTGCGGTCAGGGGGCGTGGAGACCCAGTACTTC
CDR3: CAISDLRSGGVETQYF
D: TRBD1
J: TRBJ2-5
V: TRBV10-3
size: -

DNA: TGTGCCATCAGTGGAGAATCGGTTGAGCAGTACTTC
CDR3: CAISGESVEQYF
D: -
J: TRBJ2-7
V: TRBV10-3
size: many

DNA: TGTGCCAGCAGCTCACAAACGGGACTAGCGGCCTACGAGCAGTACTTC
CDR3: CASSSQTGLAAYEQYF
D: TRBD2
J: TRBJ2-7
V: TRBV12-3/TRBV12-4
size: -

DNA: TGCGCCAGCAAGACTAGCGGGAGGGCCGATGTGGCCTACGAGCAGTACTTC
CDR3: CASKTSGRADVAYEQYF
D: TRBD2
J: TRBJ2-7
V: TRBV5-1
size: few

DNA: TGTGCCGCACAGGGCACAGATACGCAGTATTTT
CDR3: CAAQGTDTQYF
D: -
J: TRBJ2-3
V: TRBV10-3
size: -

DNA: TGTGCCAGCTCACCAGAGGTCTGGGAGACCCAGTACTTC
CDR3: CASSPEVWETQYF
D: -
J: TRBJ2-5
V: TRBV18
size: -

DNA: TGTGCCAGCAGTTACACCCGGGACGAAGAGACCCAGTACTTC
CDR3: CASSYTRDEETQYF
D: -
J: TRBJ2-5
V: TRBV6-5
size: -

DNA: TGTGCCAGCAGTTTCCCGACAGGGTGGGACTATGGCTACACCTTC
CDR3: CASSFPTGWDYGYTF
D: TRBD1
J: TRBJ1-2
V: TRBV28
size: once

DNA: TGCGCCAGCAGCTTGGTTGCGGGGACAAGCTCCTACGAGCAGTACTTC
CDR3: CASSLVAGTSSYEQYF
D: -
J: TRBJ2-7
V: TRBV5-1
size: few

DNA: TGTGCCAGCAGTTTATGGGGTTCGCGATACAATGAGCAGTTCTTC
CDR3: CASSLWGSRYNEQFF
D: -
J: TRBJ2-1
V: TRBV28
size: -

DNA: TGTACCAGCAGTGAATATCCAGGGAGCTCCTACAATGAGCAGTACTTC
CDR3: CTSSEYPGSSYNEQYF
D: -
J: TRBJ2-7
V: TRBV25-1
size: -

DNA: TGCGCCAGCAGACCAGAGCGACAGGCAGAGATTCAGTACTTC
CDR3: CASRPERQAEIQYF
D: -
J: TRBJ2-7
V: TRBV5-1
size: -

DNA: TGTGCCACCAGCAGGACAGGGCGCGAGCAGTACTTC
CDR3: CATSRTGREQYF
D: TRBD1
J: TRBJ2-7
V: TRBV15
size: -

DNA: TGCAGCATCGAACGCACCGGGGCCAACGTCCTGACTTTC
CDR3: CSIERTGANVLTF
D: -
J: TRBJ2-6
V: TRBV29-1
size: few

DNA: TGTGCCAGCAGTTATATATCAGTCCATGAGCAGTTCTTC
CDR3: CASSYISVHEQFF
D: -
J: TRBJ2-1
V: TRBV6-2/TRBV6-3
size: once

DNA: TGCAGTGCCGGACAGGGGGCGCGTAGTGAGCAGTTCTTC
CDR3: CSAGQGARSEQFF
D: TRBD1
J: TRBJ2-1
V: TRBV20-1
size: -

DNA: TGTGCCAGCAGCGCGCGTCAGCAGCCCCAGCATTTT
CDR3: CASSARQQPQHF
D: -
J: TRBJ1-5
V: TRBV7-9
size: -

DNA: TGTGCCAGCAGCGTAGTAGCGCTAGATGAGCAGTACTTC
CDR3: CASSVVALDEQYF
D: -
J: TRBJ2-7
V: TRBV9
size: -

DNA: TGCGCCAGCAGCCAAGGGACTAGCCTCAATGAGCAGTTCTTC
CDR3: CASSQGTSLNEQFF
D: TRBD2
J: TRBJ2-1
V: TRBV4-3
size: -